These T cell receptor beta chains were read from a single sample in a study of shared clonotypes between healthy human individuals. Profiling relied on immunoSEQ multiplex PCR, and the TCRdb table lists in-frame clones only, not all of them. The table has about 2,500,000 clones, around nine tenths seen once. Sequenced sample: naive CD4+ T cells sorted from blood. These receptors all come from a man in his late teens or twenties in good health. Both conserved end residues are part of each CDR3. A D gene is named only where the DNA matches it firmly. Clone size is stated in some rows and not others, as once, few, many or a class when expanded.

size: -; J: TRBJ2-3; V: TRBV10-3; D: TRBD2; CDR3: CAISESTSGNTDTQYF; DNA: TGTGCCATCAGTGAGTCGACTAGCGGGAATACAGATACGCAGTATTTT
size: once; J: TRBJ2-7; V: TRBV10-3; D: -; CDR3: CAISEQALTSYEQYF; DNA: TGTGCCATCAGTGAACAGGCCTTAACCTCCTACGAGCAGTACTTC
size: -; J: TRBJ2-3; V: TRBV5-1; D: TRBD2; CDR3: CASSLAPSGVADTQYF; DNA: TGCGCCAGCAGCTTGGCTCCTAGCGGGGTGGCAGATACGCAGTATTTT
size: -; J: TRBJ1-1; V: TRBV7-9; D: -; CDR3: CASSSLQGEAFF; DNA: TGTGCCAGCAGCTCCCTCCAGGGCGAAGCTTTCTTT
size: -; J: TRBJ2-2; V: TRBV28; D: -; CDR3: CASLANTGELFF; DNA: TGTGCCAGCTTAGCGAACACCGGGGAGCTGTTTTTT
size: -; J: TRBJ2-1; V: TRBV5-4; D: TRBD2; CDR3: CASSFGGSLNEQFF; DNA: TGTGCCAGCAGCTTTGGCGGGAGCCTGAATGAGCAGTTCTTC
size: -; J: TRBJ2-7; V: TRBV7-2; D: -; CDR3: CASSLAYGGGEQYF; DNA: TGTGCCAGCAGCTTAGCTTACGGGGGTGGAGAGCAGTACTTC
size: -; J: TRBJ2-5; V: TRBV19; D: -; CDR3: CRNHEREGETQYF; DNA: TGCCGAAACCACGAACGGGAAGGGGAGACCCAGTACTTC
size: -; J: TRBJ2-2; V: TRBV4-1; D: -; CDR3: CASSQPGNTGELFF; DNA: TGCGCCAGCAGCCAACCGGGGAATACCGGGGAGCTGTTTTTT
size: -; J: TRBJ2-1; V: TRBV19; D: -; CDR3: CASSTGVWNNEQFF; DNA: TGTGCCAGTAGTACAGGGGTTTGGAACAATGAGCAGTTCTTC
size: -; J: TRBJ1-1; V: TRBV21-1; D: -; CDR3: CASSKVLENRADPNTEAFF; DNA: TGTGCCAGCAGCAAAGTGTTGGAGAACAGGGCGGACCCGAACACTGAAGCTTTCTTT
size: once; J: TRBJ2-7; V: TRBV6-1; D: TRBD2; CDR3: CASSEAALAGGSAYEQYF; DNA: TGTGCCAGCAGTGAAGCAGCGCTAGCGGGGGGATCAGCCTACGAGCAGTACTTC
size: -; J: TRBJ1-4; V: TRBV21-1; D: -; CDR3: CAPFDGGSNEKLFF; DNA: TGTGCTCCTTTCGACGGGGGTTCTAATGAAAAACTGTTTTTT
size: -; J: TRBJ2-7; V: TRBV27; D: -; CDR3: CASSGSGTVPSEQYF; DNA: TGTGCCAGCAGTGGATCCGGGACCGTTCCCTCCGAGCAGTACTTC
size: -; J: TRBJ1-1; V: TRBV27; D: -; CDR3: CASSLSFLTVNTEAFF; DNA: TGTGCCAGCAGTTTATCTTTCCTTACAGTGAACACTGAAGCTTTCTTT
size: -; J: TRBJ1-1; V: TRBV9; D: -; CDR3: CASSALNTEAFF; DNA: TGTGCCAGCAGCGCCCTTAACACTGAAGCTTTCTTT
size: few; J: TRBJ1-6; V: TRBV15; D: -; CDR3: CATSRDGSGSPLHF; DNA: TGTGCCACCAGCAGAGATGGGTCGGGTTCACCCCTCCACTTT
size: -; J: TRBJ1-1; V: TRBV28; D: -; CDR3: CASSLLRTEAFF; DNA: TGTGCCAGCAGTTTATTAAGGACTGAAGCTTTCTTT
size: -; J: TRBJ1-5; V: TRBV2; D: -; CDR3: CASSVADNQPQHF; DNA: TGTGCCAGCAGTGTGGCAGACAATCAGCCCCAGCATTTT
size: -; J: TRBJ1-6; V: TRBV5-4; D: TRBD1; CDR3: CASSPGQGNSPLHF; DNA: TGTGCCAGCAGCCCGGGACAGGGGAATTCACCCCTCCACTTT
size: -; J: TRBJ1-6; V: TRBV28; D: -; CDR3: CASSLWEQVNSPLHF; DNA: TGTGCCAGCAGTTTATGGGAACAGGTGAATTCACCCCTCCACTTT
size: -; J: TRBJ2-3; V: TRBV5-1; D: -; CDR3: CASSISSGTDTQYF; DNA: TGCGCCAGCAGCATATCCAGTGGCACAGATACGCAGTATTTT
size: -; J: TRBJ1-1; V: TRBV7-9; D: -; CDR3: CASSLAGSGAEAFF; DNA: TGTGCCAGCAGCTTAGCGGGATCGGGAGCTGAAGCTTTCTTT
size: -; J: TRBJ2-7; V: TRBV28; D: -; CDR3: CASSLLRPGVPGEQYF; DNA: TGTGCCAGCAGTTTATTGAGGCCAGGGGTTCCGGGCGAGCAGTACTTC
size: -; J: TRBJ1-5; V: TRBV6-1; D: -; CDR3: CASSEDGFSNQPQHF; DNA: TGTGCCAGCAGTGAAGACGGGTTTAGCAATCAGCCCCAGCATTTT
size: -; J: TRBJ1-6; V: TRBV7-9; D: TRBD1; CDR3: CASSLMGQINSPLHF; DNA: TGTGCCAGCAGCTTAATGGGACAGATTAATTCACCCCTCCACTTT
size: -; J: TRBJ1-3; V: TRBV6-5; D: TRBD1; CDR3: CASRAGGSSGNTIYF; DNA: TGTGCCAGCCGGGCAGGGGGAAGCTCTGGAAACACCATATATTTT
size: -; J: TRBJ2-1; V: TRBV5-4; D: TRBD2; CDR3: CASSPGLAGAGEQFF; DNA: TGTGCCAGCAGCCCCGGACTAGCCGGGGCGGGGGAGCAGTTCTTC
size: -; J: TRBJ2-2; V: TRBV19; D: TRBD2; CDR3: CASKLAASLTGELFF; DNA: TGTGCCAGCAAACTAGCGGCCTCACTCACCGGGGAGCTGTTTTTT
size: -; J: TRBJ2-7; V: TRBV11-2; D: -; CDR3: CASSHSFVRRSSYEQYF; DNA: TGTGCCAGCAGCCACTCCTTCGTTCGGCGGAGCTCCTACGAGCAGTACTTC
size: -; J: TRBJ2-7; V: TRBV30; D: TRBD1; CDR3: CAWSVPGQGGYEQYF; DNA: TGTGCCTGGAGTGTCCCGGGACAGGGGGGCTACGAGCAGTACTTC
size: -; J: TRBJ2-4; V: TRBV7-8; D: -; CDR3: CASSSGRTNIQYF; DNA: TGTGCCAGCAGCTCAGGACGAACAAACATTCAGTACTTC
size: -; J: TRBJ2-3; V: TRBV6-6; D: -; CDR3: CASSYDPGREADTQYF; DNA: TGTGCCAGCAGTTACGATCCGGGAAGAGAAGCAGATACGCAGTATTTT
size: -; J: TRBJ2-7; V: TRBV27; D: -; CDR3: CASSPYGGRGTYEQYF; DNA: TGTGCCAGCAGTCCATATGGGGGCCGGGGGACCTACGAGCAGTACTTC
size: -; J: TRBJ2-1; V: TRBV9; D: TRBD2; CDR3: CASSAVGLAGGISYNEQFF; DNA: TGTGCCAGCAGCGCGGTCGGACTAGCGGGAGGGATCTCCTACAATGAGCAGTTCTTC
size: -; J: TRBJ1-2; V: TRBV5-6; D: -; CDR3: CASSWTAAYGYTF; DNA: TGTGCCAGCAGCTGGACCGCCGCCTATGGCTACACCTTC
size: -; J: TRBJ1-2; V: TRBV5-6; D: -; CDR3: CASNRYDLTNYGYTF; DNA: TGTGCCAGCAACCGGTACGATCTAACGAACTATGGCTACACCTTC
size: -; J: TRBJ2-3; V: TRBV11-3; D: -; CDR3: CASSLGGLNTDTQYF; DNA: TGTGCCAGCAGCTTAGGAGGACTAAACACAGATACGCAGTATTTT
size: few; J: TRBJ1-1; V: TRBV29-1; D: -; CDR3: CSGGQGGTEAFF; DNA: TGCAGCGGGGGGCAGGGAGGGACTGAAGCTTTCTTT
size: -; J: TRBJ1-3; V: TRBV10-2; D: -; CDR3: CATGSLTGNTIYF; DNA: TGCGCCACTGGGAGCCTGACTGGAAACACCATATATTTT
size: few; J: TRBJ1-2; V: TRBV30; D: -; CDR3: CAWSGGSHSGYTF; DNA: TGTGCCTGGAGTGGGGGGAGCCACTCTGGCTACACCTTC
size: -; J: TRBJ2-2; V: TRBV2; D: -; CDR3: CASRLLRGELFF; DNA: TGTGCCAGCAGGCTTCTACGCGGGGAGCTGTTTTTT
size: -; J: TRBJ2-7; V: TRBV19; D: -; CDR3: CASSTPGLTLEQYF; DNA: TGTGCCAGTAGCACGCCGGGACTCACTCTCGAGCAGTACTTC
size: few; J: TRBJ1-5; V: TRBV6-1; D: TRBD1; CDR3: CASSGGDRGRPQHF; DNA: TGTGCCAGCAGTGGGGGTGACAGGGGGCGGCCCCAGCATTTT
size: -; J: TRBJ2-5; V: TRBV5-4; D: -; CDR3: CASSFPGPQETQYF; DNA: TGTGCCAGCAGCTTCCCAGGTCCCCAAGAGACCCAGTACTTC
size: -; J: TRBJ2-3; V: TRBV5-1; D: TRBD1; CDR3: CASSFGQGPDTQYF; DNA: TGCGCCAGCAGCTTTGGACAGGGCCCAGATACGCAGTATTTT
size: -; J: TRBJ2-5; V: TRBV28; D: TRBD1; CDR3: CASRGQGGETQYF; DNA: TGTGCCAGCAGGGGCCAAGGGGGCGAGACCCAGTACTTC
size: -; J: TRBJ2-2; V: TRBV4-1; D: TRBD1; CDR3: CASIRGRTGELFF; DNA: TGCGCCAGCATCAGGGGGAGAACCGGGGAGCTGTTTTTT
size: -; J: TRBJ2-7; V: TRBV11-2; D: -; CDR3: CASSPRTDFREQYF; DNA: TGTGCCAGCAGCCCACGGACAGACTTTAGGGAGCAGTACTTC
size: -; J: TRBJ2-7; V: TRBV15; D: -; CDR3: CATSKGQTYEQYF; DNA: TGTGCCACCAGCAAAGGTCAGACCTACGAGCAGTACTTC